The clone carrying this T cell receptor beta chain was observed a few times. What it binds is not known. V was trimmed by 5 bases and J by 2 bases, leaving 10 bases between them. Germline V gives CDR1 SGHRS, CDR2 YFSETQ. The CDR3 runs to 13 residues. The sample comes from a study of CD8 T cells in ankylosing spondylitis. General study findings and limits: Disease-associated clones were reportedly significantly overrepresented in matched ankylosing spondylitis synovial fluid. Disease-linked clones were found to be CD8+ and relatively rare in peripheral blood. Blood of patients with ankylosing spondylitis appeared to be characterized by a TCR beta motif of about 8 highly homologous variants.

Making use of molecular barcodes, quantitative 5'-RACE generated TCR beta libraries. TCRdb itself ran the 5' RACE reads through MiXCR, one entry per CDR3 protein. The sample holds more than 500,000 distinct CDR3 sequences, 5.3% seen once. This chain links TRBV5-1 with TRBJ2-5; perhaps TRBD1 as D (5 bases). This TCR was recovered from a male donor with ankylosing spondylitis. The sequenced sample was blood, either unsorted or a sorted T cell fraction (not recorded which). The CDR3 DNA reads TGCGCCAGCAGACGGACACCGCAAGAGACCCAGTACTTC. This gives the protein CASRRTPQETQYF.